A single sample is the source of the 4 T cell receptor beta chains below, sequenced in a study of cytomegalovirus exposure and HLA in healthy donors. Primers included in the PCR were 60 Vbeta and 13 Jbeta primers. Assay used: immunoSEQ multiplex PCR; TCRdb lists only in-frame clones, some missing. The table has some 150,000 clones, nearly 80% seen once; the top ten hold about 0.64%. Sequenced material: PBMCs. These receptors were obtained from a male donor in good health and CMV-seronegative.

CDR3 amino acids: CASSEASGNQFF. CDR3 DNA sequence: TGTGCCAGCAGTGAAGCGTCGGGAAACCAGTTCTTC. This rearrangement joins TRBV2 to TRBJ2-1; tentatively, D is TRBD2 (5 bases). The germline V and J ends were trimmed by 0 bases and 13 bases, with 10 bases remaining between them. This CDR3 has 12 amino acids. Germline CDR1 is SNHLY and CDR2 is FYNNEI.

This chain connects TRBV5-4 to TRBJ2-3, with 11 bases that match TRBD2. This CDR3 is 18 amino acids long. Germline V gene sequence: CDR1 SGHNT, CDR2 YYREEE (reference sequence). The V segment lost 3 bases and the J segment 2 bases; nucleotides outside the gene matches: 11. The CDR3 region is CASSSRPGTSGYTDTQYF. CDR3 bases: TGTGCCAGCAGCTCCCGCCCCGGGACTAGCGGCTACACAGATACGCAGTATTTT.

The chain joins TRBV10-3 to TRBJ1-5; 8 bases fit TRBD1. V lost 6 bases to trimming and J lost 8 bases; unmatched junction nucleotides: 6. Germline assignment: CDR1 ENHRY and CDR2 SYGVKD. This CDR3 has 13 residues. In nucleotides, the CDR3 is TGTGCCATCAGAGGGACAGGAAAGGAGCCCCAGCATTTT. This codes for CAIRGTGKEPQHF.

The chain uses TRBV2 and TRBJ2-3; D is perhaps TRBD2 (6 bases). Trimming took 11 bases from V and 3 from J, leaving 24 bases between them. The V gene's germline CDR1 is SNHLY and CDR2 FYNNEI. The CDR3 consists of 16 residues. The CDR3 DNA follows: TGTGCCGGAAAGCAGCAACTGGGCCGGGGGACAGATACGCAGTATTTT. Protein: CAGKQQLGRGTDTQYF.